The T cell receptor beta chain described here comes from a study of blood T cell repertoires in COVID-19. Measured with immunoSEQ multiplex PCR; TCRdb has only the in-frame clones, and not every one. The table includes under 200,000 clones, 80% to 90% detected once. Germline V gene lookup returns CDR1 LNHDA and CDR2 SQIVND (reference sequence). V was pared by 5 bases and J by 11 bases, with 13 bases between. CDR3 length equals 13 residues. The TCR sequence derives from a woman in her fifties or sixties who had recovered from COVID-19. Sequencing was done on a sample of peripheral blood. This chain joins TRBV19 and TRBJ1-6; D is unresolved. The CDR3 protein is CASSRQGRTPLHF. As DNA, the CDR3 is TGTGCCAGTAGTCGACAAGGCCGTACACCCCTCCACTTT. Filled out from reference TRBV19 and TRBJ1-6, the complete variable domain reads DGGITQSPKYLFRKEGQNVTLSCEQNLNHDAMYWYRQDPGQGLRLIYYSQIVNDFQKGDIAEGYSVSREKKESFPLTVTSAQKNPTAFYLCASSRQGRTPLHFGNGTRLTVT.